This T cell receptor (beta chain) was documented in a study of T-cell memory formation after mild COVID-19. Study-wide context: The study found TCR clusters largely donor specific. Study-wide results and caveats: CD4+ bias marked clones expanding day 15 to 37, unlike balanced contracting clones. A second wave of clones peaked on day 37, and their SARS-CoV-2 specificity went unconfirmed.

The TCR alpha and TCR beta cDNA libraries, bearing sample barcodes and UMIs, were generated by 5'RACE using constant-segment primers. In TCRdb, the 5' RACE reads were re-called with MiXCR into one record per CDR3 protein. The sample has roughly 160,000 distinct CDR3 sequences, roughly 10% seen once. Note on this clonotype: Its antigen remains unidentified.

The CDR3 has 14 residues. The J segment lost 0 bases and the V segment lost 6 bases, leaving 2 bases of the junction unmatched. This receptor was identified in a man between 18 and 29 years old who had mild COVID-19 (a few samples of this study predate the infection). Cell type and time point are not known. Sequenced input: PBMCs or a T cell subset sorted from them (not recorded which). This chain joins TRBV12-3 or TRBV12-4 and TRBJ1-1, with TRBD1 identical over 9 bases. The CDR3 DNA sequence: TGTGCCAGCAGATGGACAGGGGTGAACACTGAAGCTTTCTTT. Its protein product is CASRWTGVNTEAFF.